This TCR beta chain was recovered during a study of OX40 agonist ivuxolimab in advanced cancers. For the study at large: The patients received agonistic anti-OX40 (CD134) antibody ivuxolimab. One hepatocellular carcinoma and a couple of cutaneous melanoma patients partially responded. Prior checkpoint blockade (anti-PD-1, anti-PD-L1 or anti-CTLA-4) was permitted; 40% had it. Study results and limitations: Expanded clones were, on average, more numerous in CD8+ T cells than in CD4+.

With regard to this clone: What it binds is not known.

The ends were cut back, 5 bases at V and 0 bases at J, with 11 bases in the middle. The CDR3 sequence is 15 residues long. Germline loops: CDR1 SGHTA, CDR2 FQGNSA. Produced via immunoSEQ multiplex PCR; TCRdb's table is partial and in-frame only. The table records roughly 46,000 clones, 88% of them present only once. This TCR was recovered from an adult with an advanced solid tumor such as melanoma, head and neck, liver or kidney cancer. The starting material was CD4+ or CD8+ T cells sorted from blood, obtained in a trial of the OX40 agonist ivuxolimab. This chain uses TRBV7-2 with TRBJ2-1; D gene unclear. For the CDR3, the DNA is TGTGCCAGCAGCAGTGCCTTCAGCTCCTACAATGAGCAGTTCTTC. This translates into CASSSAFSSYNEQFF.